This T cell receptor beta chain was recovered during a study of blood T cell repertoires in COVID-19. The wider study: Samples taken during acute and convalescent COVID-19 were collected in the United States, Italy and Spain. PBMCs, B-cell-depleted T cells, or T cells were the source of the cDNA or gDNA that made up the material.

The V segment lost 1 base and the J segment 0 bases; nucleotides outside the gene matches: 3. CDR1 SGHAT and CDR2 FQNNGV come from the germline V gene. This CDR3 spans 17 amino acids. Original handling: From reference gene primer amplification, estimates of nucleated cell counts were derived. The method was immunoSEQ multiplex PCR; TCRdb's version includes in-frame clones alone and lacks a portion of them. V and J calls plus clone size are reproduced from that table; the DNA served to infer D and trimming. Seen here are tens of thousands of clones, approximately 90% observed once, and the top ten hold less than 2.5%.

V and J are TRBV11-2 and TRBJ2-6, with 7 bases matching TRBD1. This TCR was recovered from a human donor with active COVID-19. The donor label of this sample is uncertain. Sequenced material: peripheral blood. CDR3 sequence: CASSLAAGGSGANVLTF. CDR3 bases: TGTGCCAGCAGCTTAGCGGCAGGGGGCTCTGGGGCCAACGTCCTGACTTTC.